This T cell receptor (beta chain) was captured in a study of T cell responses to AZD1222 COVID-19 vaccine. Clones were sequenced by immunoSEQ multiplex PCR, and TCRdb holds only the in-frame ones, with some missing. Of more than 150,000 clones listed, 80% to 95% are singletons. Germline values: CDR1 SGHRS, CDR2 YFSETQ. The CDR3 has 12 residues. The V gene lost 4 bases and the J gene lost 6 bases, with 11 bases spanning the gap. The chain uses TRBV5-1 and TRBJ2-7, with no clear D. This sequence originates from an adult who received the AZD1222 COVID-19 vaccine. The sample in question was peripheral blood, obtained 28 days after the second AZD1222 dose. The CDR3 loop is CASSPGGVEQYF. The CDR3 DNA sequence: TGCGCCAGCAGCCCCGGTGGGGTCGAGCAGTACTTC.